The 14 T cell receptor beta chains reported below all come from one sample, sequenced in a study of shared clonotypes between healthy human individuals. Assay: immunoSEQ multiplex PCR; the TCRdb copy retains only in-frame clones and omits some. The sample has over a million clones, roughly 96% seen once. Specimen: naive CD4+ T cells sorted from blood. Subset noted: CD45RA+ positively selected. The receptors shown here come from a man aged 30-40 years in good health.

This sequence joins TRBV18 and TRBJ1-5; D uncertain. There are 14 residues in the CDR3. Germline values: CDR1 KGHSH, CDR2 LQKENI. V lost 4 bases and J lost 7, with 14 bases in between. CDR3 in DNA: TGTGCCAGCTCACGAGAAGAAGGGTGGCAGCCCCAGCATTTT. The encoded protein is CASSREEGWQPQHF.

Comment on this clone: Other DNA sequences from this sample encode an identical CDR3 as well. This chain joins TRBV6-6 and TRBJ2-7; unclear D gene. V lost 0 bases and J lost 3, with 6 bases in between. The CDR3 length is 13 residues. Germline lookup yields CDR1 MNHNY and CDR2 SVGAGI (reference sequence). CDR3: CASSYSTFYEQYF. In nucleotides, the CDR3 is TGTGCCAGCAGTTACTCAACATTCTACGAGCAGTACTTC.

This clone appeared a few times. This chain uses TRBV29-1 with TRBJ2-6, with D unresolved. This CDR3 has 13 amino acids. Germline V CDR1 and CDR2: SQVTM, ANQGSEA. Trimming removed 4 bases from V and 3 bases from J, with 7 bases in between. The CDR3 is CSVGWFGANVLTF. The CDR3 DNA follows: TGCAGCGTTGGTTGGTTTGGGGCCAACGTCCTGACTTTC.

The rearrangement uses TRBV6-1 and TRBJ2-2; 10 nucleotides line up with TRBD1. CDR1 and CDR2 (germline): MNHNS, SASEGT. The CDR3 covers 16 residues. J lost 3 bases, V lost 4 bases, and 5 bases had no gene match. CDR3 amino acids: CASSARQGADTGELFF. In nucleotides, the CDR3 is TGTGCCAGCAGTGCCCGACAGGGGGCCGACACCGGGGAGCTGTTTTTT.

The rearrangement links TRBV11-2 to TRBJ2-5, with D tentatively TRBD2 (5 bases). V lost 0 bases and J 5 bases, leaving 13 bases between the germline ends. From germline, CDR1 is SGHAT and CDR2 FQNNGV. The CDR3 consists of 15 residues. CDR3 sequence: CASSLDRGVGETQYF. The CDR3, as DNA: TGTGCCAGCAGCTTAGATCGGGGAGTAGGCGAGACCCAGTACTTC.

The rearrangement links TRBV6-5 to TRBJ2-7, with D possibly being TRBD2 (5 bases). V lost 5 bases, J lost 11 bases, and 13 bases lay in between. The CDR3 is made up of 11 amino acids. In germline, CDR1 is MNHEY, CDR2 SVGAGI. The CDR3 sequence: CASSDPGREYF. The CDR3 DNA is TGTGCCAGCAGTGACCCGGGGAGAGAGTACTTC.

This sequence joins TRBV11-2 and TRBJ1-2; D remains ambiguous. The CDR3 totals 14 residues. The V gene's germline CDR1 is SGHAT and CDR2 FQNNGV. Deletions cut 1 base from V and 4 bases from J, with 10 bases between. DNA of the CDR3: TGTGCCAGCAGCTTAGTACGTCTAAGCTATGGCTACACCTTC. Translation: CASSLVRLSYGYTF.

The V gene is TRBV11-2, the J gene TRBJ2-1; TRBD2 matches 15 bases. The CDR3 is 15 amino acids. CDR1 SGHAT and CDR2 FQNNGV come from the germline V gene. V shed 4 bases and J 9 bases; nucleotides not matched to a gene: 4. The CDR3 region is CASSSGLAGGGEQFF. The DNA for the CDR3 is TGTGCCAGCAGCTCCGGACTAGCGGGAGGGGGTGAGCAGTTCTTC.

The chain uses TRBV15 and TRBJ2-4; no firm D call. This CDR3 is 14 amino acids long. The germline CDR1 and CDR2 sequences are LNHNV and YYDKDF (reference sequence). The V gene lost 0 bases and the J gene lost 7 bases, with 10 bases spanning the gap. CDR3 in amino acids: CATSREGFSNIQYF. In DNA, the CDR3 is TGTGCCACCAGCAGAGAGGGGTTTTCGAACATTCAGTACTTC. The full variable domain, completed using reference TRBV15 and TRBJ2-4, is DAMVIQNPRYQVTQFGKPVTLSCSQTLNHNVMYWYQQKSSQAPKLLFHYYDKDFNNEADTPDNFQSRRPNTSFCFLDIRSPGLGDTAMYLCATSREGFSNIQYFGAGTRLSVL.

V gene TRBV28 combines with J gene TRBJ1-4; possible D gene TRBD1, 6 bases. V shed 3 bases and J shed 7 bases, with 12 bases lying between them. Germline V gene sequence: CDR1 MDHEN, CDR2 SYDVKM. The CDR3 sequence is 14 residues long. The CDR3 coding sequence is TGTGCCAGCAGTTTTAACAGGGAGGGTGAAAAACTGTTTTTT. Translating gives CASSFNREGEKLFF.

This clone came up once. V is TRBV6-6 and J is TRBJ1-5; D is ambiguous. The V end lost 10 bases, the J end lost 2 bases, and 12 bases lay between the germline ends. Per germline, CDR1 MNHNY and CDR2 SVGAGI (reference sequence). The CDR3 is 13 amino acids. Written as DNA, the CDR3 is TGTGCCACCCAAGGGTTCGGCAATCAGCCCCAGCATTTT. Amino acids: CATQGFGNQPQHF.

This chain connects TRBV29-1 to TRBJ1-1, with TRBD1 matching over 7 bases. Germline V lookup: CDR1 SQVTM, CDR2 ANQGSEA. The J segment lost 4 bases and the V segment lost 7 bases, leaving 6 bases of the junction unmatched. The CDR3 has 12 amino acids. The CDR3 DNA reads as TGCAGCGCCCTTTCAGGGGGCACTGAAGCTTTCTTT. Protein sequence: CSALSGGTEAFF.

This clone was seen only once. The rearrangement links TRBV9 to TRBJ2-2; D gene uncertain. Germline loops: CDR1 SGDLS, CDR2 YYNGEE. CDR3 length: 14 amino acids. The germline V and J ends were trimmed by 1 base and 4 bases, with 8 bases remaining between them. In nucleotides, the CDR3 is TGTGCCAGCAGCGTAAGGGCAGCCACCGGGGAGCTGTTTTTT. Translating it yields CASSVRAATGELFF.

The chain carries TRBV11-2 and TRBJ2-2; 10 nucleotides match TRBD2. This CDR3 contains 16 residues. Germline lookup yields CDR1 SGHAT and CDR2 FQNNGV. Unmatched junction bases numbered 5, after V lost 3 bases and J lost 4 bases. The CDR3 region is CASSFLAGVSTGELFF. The CDR3 coding sequence is TGTGCCAGCAGCTTCCTAGCGGGGGTCAGCACCGGGGAGCTGTTTTTT.